A selection of T cell receptor beta chains follows, all from one sample in a study of T-cell memory formation after mild COVID-19. One entry per CDR3 protein, called by TCRdb with MiXCR from the 5' RACE reads. This sample has approximately 250,000 distinct CDR3 sequences, with 16% found just once. What was sequenced was PBMCs or a T cell subset sorted from them (not recorded which). The receptors were gathered from a man aged 18 to 35 who had mild COVID-19 (a few samples of this study predate the infection). Cell type and time point are not known. CDR3s include the opening cysteine and the closing phenylalanine or tryptophan. D genes are given only for firm matches. Some rows have no size entry. The others give once, few or many, or a class for an expanded clone.

j_call	clone_size	v_call	d_call	cdr3_nt	cdr3_aa
TRBJ2-7	-	TRBV4-2	TRBD1	TGTGCCAGCAGCCAAGATTACCGGACAGGGCCATCCTACGAGCAGTACTTC	CASSQDYRTGPSYEQYF
TRBJ2-5	-	TRBV10-3	-	TGTGCCATCAGTGAGTCGTGGGCAGAAGAGACCCAGTACTTC	CAISESWAEETQYF
TRBJ1-3	few	TRBV6-5	-	TGTGCCAGCAGTTCTAGCTACTCTGGAAACACCATATATTTT	CASSSSYSGNTIYF
TRBJ1-1	many	TRBV6-5	-	TGTGCCAGCAGCCATAACACTGAAGCTTTCTTT	CASSHNTEAFF
TRBJ1-1	few	TRBV7-9	-	TGTGCCAGCAGCTCCCCAAGGCCCACTGAAGCTTTCTTT	CASSSPRPTEAFF
TRBJ2-1	-	TRBV12-3/TRBV12-4	-	TGTGCCAGCAGTTTCGAGGGCGATGAGCAGTTCTTC	CASSFEGDEQFF
TRBJ1-2	-	TRBV9	TRBD1	TGTGCCAGCAGCGTAGGAGGGAGGGGGCAGGGCGACTATGGCTACACCTTC	CASSVGGRGQGDYGYTF
TRBJ2-2	few	TRBV7-8	-	TGTGCCAGCAGCCCCCGAGGCTGGGCTACCGGGGAGCTGTTTTTT	CASSPRGWATGELFF
TRBJ2-5	few	TRBV2	-	TGTGCCAGCCACTACAGGGTCGAGACCCAGTACTTC	CASHYRVETQYF
TRBJ2-2	few	TRBV20-1	TRBD1	TGCAGTGCTAGAGAAGGACAGGGCTCCAACACCGGGGAGCTGTTTTTT	CSAREGQGSNTGELFF
TRBJ2-5	-	TRBV4-1	-	TGCGCCAGCAGCTCCCCCCCCACGGGCCAAGAGACCCAGTACTTC	CASSSPPTGQETQYF
TRBJ2-1	-	TRBV7-3	-	TGTGCCAGCAGCTTGGGAGGGACAGCCTACAATGAGCAGTTCTTC	CASSLGGTAYNEQFF
TRBJ2-5	few	TRBV5-1	-	TGCGCCAGCAGCTTGGTTGCCGAAGAGACCCAGTACTTC	CASSLVAEETQYF
TRBJ1-1	many	TRBV7-8	-	TGTGCCAGCAGCGTTGACAGATCTGAAGCTTTCTTT	CASSVDRSEAFF
TRBJ2-1	-	TRBV29-1	-	TGCAGCGGCTTAAGTGGGGCAGGAAAGCTTGGAAGCTCCTACAATGAGCAGTTCTTC	CSGLSGAGKLGSSYNEQFF
TRBJ1-4	few	TRBV12-3/TRBV12-4	-	TGTGCCAGCAGTCAAAGCCCAGGGGAAAAACTGTTTTTT	CASSQSPGEKLFF
TRBJ2-3	-	TRBV11-2	TRBD2	TGTGCCAGCAGCTTTAGGGGAAGGGGACTAGGAGCTACCCCAGATACGCAGTATTTT	CASSFRGRGLGATPDTQYF
TRBJ1-1	-	TRBV5-1	-	TGCGCCAGCAGCCTAGAGGACACTGAAGCTTTCTTT	CASSLEDTEAFF
TRBJ1-5	few	TRBV5-1	TRBD1	TGCGCCAGCAGCGCAGCAACAGGGGAAGGACAGCCCCAGCATTTT	CASSAATGEGQPQHF
TRBJ2-3	few	TRBV5-1	-	TGCGCCAGCAGCTTGGGACAAACGCCCTCGGGCGATACGCAGTATTTT	CASSLGQTPSGDTQYF
TRBJ2-3	few	TRBV2	-	TGTGCCAGCAGTGACAGATCGCCGGTAGATACGCAGTATTTT	CASSDRSPVDTQYF
TRBJ2-5	-	TRBV25-1	-	TGTGCCAGCACCTCCGGGGAGACCCAGTACTTC	CASTSGETQYF
TRBJ1-1	few	TRBV9	-	TGTGCCAGCAGCGTAGCCTACGGGACTGAAGCTTTCTTT	CASSVAYGTEAFF
TRBJ2-5	few	TRBV7-9	TRBD1	TGTGCCAGCAGCGAACAGGGGCCCCCGTCGTTC	CASSEQGPPSF
TRBJ1-6	many	TRBV5-1	-	TGCGCCAGCAGCTTGAGGGGGACGACCCGGACTGATAATTCACCCCTCCACTTT	CASSLRGTTRTDNSPLHF
TRBJ2-1	few	TRBV18	-	TGTGCCAGCTCACTCCTCCATGAGCAGTTCTTC	CASSLLHEQFF
TRBJ2-5	many	TRBV11-2	-	TGTGCCAGCAGCCCCTTGGGTAGGGAGACCCAGTACTTC	CASSPLGRETQYF
TRBJ2-3	-	TRBV7-9	-	TGTGCCAGCAGTCATCACAGGGCCAGTAGCACAGATACGCAGTATTTT	CASSHHRASSTDTQYF
TRBJ2-5	few	TRBV5-1	TRBD2	TGCGCCAGCAGCCAAGGACTAGCGGGGTTAGAGACCCAGTACTTC	CASSQGLAGLETQYF
TRBJ1-5	-	TRBV7-2	-	TGTGCCAGCAGCGGTCCGGGACAAAACCAGCCCCAGCATTTT	CASSGPGQNQPQHF
TRBJ2-3	-	TRBV7-2	TRBD2	TGTGCCACCCCGGGGGGGGCCACAGATACGCAGTATTTT	CATPGGATDTQYF
TRBJ2-1	few	TRBV20-1	TRBD1	TGCAGTGCTAGCTTGACAGGGGGCGGTTGGGCCACCAACAATGAGCAGTTCTTC	CSASLTGGGWATNNEQFF
TRBJ2-3	-	TRBV7-9	-	TGTGCCAGCAGCCCAGGGCGACCCAGCACAGATACGCAGTATTTT	CASSPGRPSTDTQYF
TRBJ2-3	-	TRBV5-1	-	TGCGCCAGCAGCCGTCTGGAGTTGCCCCGCACAGATACGCAGTATTTT	CASSRLELPRTDTQYF
TRBJ2-5	few	TRBV5-4	-	TGTGCCAGCCGAGGAGAGGCGGAGACCCAGTACTTC	CASRGEAETQYF
TRBJ2-2	few	TRBV5-1	-	TGCGCCAGCAGCCCCGGACAGTCCACCGGGGAGCTGTTTTTT	CASSPGQSTGELFF
TRBJ2-3	few	TRBV5-1	TRBD2	TGCGCCAGCAGCGAGCGGGGGGAGGGAACAGATACGCAGTATTTT	CASSERGEGTDTQYF
TRBJ1-1	-	TRBV7-8	TRBD1	TGTGCCAGCAGCTTAGGGAGGACAGGGGGCGCAGTAGAGGACACTGAAGCTTTCTTT	CASSLGRTGGAVEDTEAFF
TRBJ2-1	-	TRBV12-3/TRBV12-4	-	TGTGCCAGCAGTACGGACAGCGACTCCAGCTCCTACAATGAGCAGTTCTTC	CASSTDSDSSSYNEQFF
TRBJ2-7	-	TRBV2	TRBD2	TGTGCCAGCAGTGGAGGCCGGGACTACAAAGCGGTGCCCTACGAGCAGTACTTC	CASSGGRDYKAVPYEQYF
TRBJ2-5	-	TRBV3-1	-	TGTGCCAGCAGCCTGAGCGGCGAAAACCAAGAGACCCAGTACTTC	CASSLSGENQETQYF
TRBJ2-1	-	TRBV29-1	-	TGCAGCGCAAGGGGGGGCGAAGGTCACTACAATGAGCAGTTCTTC	CSARGGEGHYNEQFF
TRBJ1-5	few	TRBV20-1	-	TGCAGTGCTAGCGGGGGCACGGTGGCATGGCAGCCCCAGCATTTT	CSASGGTVAWQPQHF
TRBJ2-7	-	TRBV5-5	-	TGTGCCAGCAGCCCCCTCAGAGGGGTCCACGAGCAGTACTTC	CASSPLRGVHEQYF
TRBJ2-1	few	TRBV24-1	TRBD1	TGTGCCACCAGTGACCCGGACAGGGAGTTTTATGAGCAGTTCTTC	CATSDPDREFYEQFF
TRBJ2-7	-	TRBV29-1	-	TGCAGCGTTGAACCCTTTGGCACTTACGAGCAGTACTTC	CSVEPFGTYEQYF
TRBJ1-6	many	TRBV4-1	-	TGCGCCAGCAGCCAAGTCCCGGGGAGGGAATCCCTCCACTTT	CASSQVPGRESLHF
TRBJ2-3	-	TRBV29-1	-	TGCAGCGTTGGTCGAAGAAGCACAGATACGCAGTATTTT	CSVGRRSTDTQYF
TRBJ2-5	many	TRBV7-9	-	TGTGCCAGCAGCTTAGGGCAGCGTGGAGAGACCCAGTACTTC	CASSLGQRGETQYF
TRBJ2-1	few	TRBV7-6	-	TGTGCCAGCTCGCACGGGGGCTCCTACAATGAGCAGTTCTTC	CASSHGGSYNEQFF
TRBJ2-1	few	TRBV12-3/TRBV12-4	-	TGTGCCAGCAGCCCGACTAGGGTGAGCAATGAGCAGTTCTTC	CASSPTRVSNEQFF
TRBJ2-2	-	TRBV4-3	-	TGCGCCAGCAGCCCCTACCGGGGTCTGGGCACCGGGGAGCTGTTTTTT	CASSPYRGLGTGELFF
TRBJ2-5	-	TRBV11-1	-	TGTGCCAGCAGCTTATGGGACAAACAAGAGACCCAGTACTTC	CASSLWDKQETQYF